These 25 T cell receptor beta chains originate from one sample sequenced in a study of beta chain features in type 1 diabetes. Expressed TCRB transcripts were sequenced because the entire RNA isolate underwent reverse transcription. TCRdb's copy holds only in-frame clones and misses some; the assay was immunoSEQ multiplex PCR. The sample comprises roughly 450,000 clones, approximately 15% of which are singletons, and around 0.039% rests with the top ten. The sequencing sample was made of naive CD4+ T cells from blood. The receptor source for this set is a man aged 30 to 39 in good health.

The chain recombines TRBV7-9 with TRBJ1-1; no clear D. Trimming took off 5 bases at V and 7 bases at J, with 14 bases between the two ends. Germline CDR1 and CDR2: SEHNR and FQNEAQ (reference sequence). This CDR3 spans 13 amino acids. CDR3 sequence reads: CASSQFISSEAFF. DNA of the CDR3: TGTGCCAGCAGCCAATTCATAAGCAGTGAAGCTTTCTTT.

This clone turned up a few times. V and J are TRBV30 and TRBJ2-2; a possible D gene is TRBD2 (5 bases). There are 14 residues in the CDR3. V lost 3 bases and J lost 7, with 15 bases in between. Germline V gene data show CDR1 as GTSNPN and CDR2 as SVGIG (reference sequence). CDR3: CAWSRSWENGELFF. CDR3 coding DNA: TGTGCCTGGAGCCGCTCTTGGGAGAACGGGGAGCTGTTTTTT.

CDR3 sequence: CASSANGELFF. The CDR3 DNA reads TGTGCCAGCAGCGCAAACGGGGAGCTGTTTTTT. This sequence joins TRBV9 and TRBJ2-2; D uncertain. The CDR3 contains 11 residues. Per germline, CDR1 SGDLS and CDR2 YYNGEE. Between the trimmed V and J ends, which lost 3 bases and 7 bases, there was a span of 4 bases.

The chain links TRBV6-1 to TRBJ2-1, with 10 nucleotides matching TRBD1. In germline, CDR1 is MNHNS, CDR2 SASEGT. CDR3 length equals 15 residues. V was clipped by 6 bases and J by 6 bases; unmatched bases: 8. In DNA form, the CDR3 reads TGTGCCAGCAGGGGCTGGGGACAGGGGACCAATGAGCAGTTCTTC. Amino acid sequence: CASRGWGQGTNEQFF.

This clone was seen more than once but under ten times. The chain's CDR3 is CASSLSNRGELFF. The CDR3 nucleotides read TGTGCCAGCAGCTTATCTAACAGGGGGGAGCTGTTTTTT. This chain links TRBV7-8 with TRBJ2-2; TRBD1 is a possible D gene (5 bases). CDR1 and CDR2 (germline): SGHVS, FQNEAQ. V shed 2 bases and J shed 8 bases, with 9 bases lying between them. This CDR3 is 13 amino acids long. The full variable domain, with the rest looked up from reference TRBV7-8 and TRBJ2-2, is GAGVSQSPRYKVAKRGQDVALRCDPISGHVSLFWYQQALGQGPEFLTYFQNEAQLDKSGLPSDRFFAERPEGSVSTLKIQRTQQEDSAVYLCASSLSNRGELFFGEGSRLTVL.

This clone was counted only a few times. In DNA, the CDR3 is TGTGCCAGCAGCACGGCGCGGGCCTCTGGGGCCAACGTCCTGACTTTC. It encodes CASSTARASGANVLTF. V gene TRBV5-6 combines with J gene TRBJ2-6, with D perhaps TRBD2 (5 bases). Germline V gives CDR1 SGHDT, CDR2 YYEEEE. The germline V and J ends were trimmed by 4 bases and 0 bases, with 11 bases remaining between them. The CDR3 covers 16 residues.

This clone was counted between two and nine times. The genes are TRBV14 and TRBJ2-7; 8 bases agree with TRBD1. Germline values: CDR1 SGHDN, CDR2 FVKESK. V shed 4 bases and J 5 bases; nucleotides not matched to a gene: 4. This CDR3 has 13 residues. The CDR3 region has the DNA TGTGCCAGCAGCCCGGACAGGGTCAACGAGCAGTACTTC. Amino acid sequence: CASSPDRVNEQYF. Combining the CDR3 with reference TRBV14 and TRBJ2-7 gives the whole variable domain EAGVTQFPSHSVIEKGQTVTLRCDPISGHDNLYWYRRVMGKEIKFLLHFVKESKQDESGMPNNRFLAERTGGTYSTLKVQPAELEDSGVYFCASSPDRVNEQYFGPGTRLTVT.

This chain uses TRBV14 with TRBJ2-3, with a weak D call TRBD2 (5 bases). Germline CDR1 is SGHDN and CDR2 is FVKESK. The CDR3 loop spans 15 amino acids. Between the trimmed V and J ends, which lost 3 bases and 6 bases, there was a span of 16 bases. The CDR3 DNA sequence: TGTGCCAGCAGCCATCGCAACACTAGGGTCGATACGCAGTATTTT. It encodes CASSHRNTRVDTQYF.

The rearrangement uses TRBV7-2 and TRBJ2-5; 14 nucleotides agree with TRBD2. The J segment lost 5 bases and the V segment lost 3 bases, leaving 11 bases of the junction unmatched. Germline values: CDR1 SGHTA, CDR2 FQGNSA. The CDR3 has 18 amino acids. As DNA, the CDR3 is TGTGCCAGCAGCTTCTGGACTAGCGGGGGGAGCCCAGGGGAGACCCAGTACTTC. Encoded protein: CASSFWTSGGSPGETQYF. Drawing the rest from reference TRBV7-2 and TRBJ2-5, the complete variable domain is GAGVSQSPSNKVTEKGKDVELRCDPISGHTALYWYRQSLGQGLEFLIYFQGNSAPDKSGLPSDRFSAERTGGSVSTLTIQRTQQEDSAVYLCASSFWTSGGSPGETQYFGPGTRLLVL.

This clone was counted only a few times. The V call is TRBV25-1, the J call TRBJ2-7; D is unclear. Trimming cost V 1 base and J 4 bases, with 2 bases left between them. This CDR3 contains 11 residues. Germline CDR1 and CDR2: MGHDK and SYGVNS. This CDR3 reads CASSEFYEQYV. The DNA for the CDR3 is TGTGCCAGCAGTGAATTTTACGAGCAGTACGTC.

V and J are TRBV29-1 and TRBJ1-1; 8 nucleotides match TRBD1. Losses at the gene ends were 7 bases for V and 3 bases for J; bases not matched to a gene: 7. Germline V CDR1 and CDR2: SQVTM, ANQGSEA. The CDR3 sequence is 13 residues long. This CDR3 reads CSARQGPDTEAFF. CDR3 DNA: TGCAGCGCTCGACAGGGGCCGGACACTGAAGCTTTCTTT.

This clone has only a few counts. Other DNA sequences of this sample code for an identical CDR3. This sequence joins TRBV18 and TRBJ2-3; no clear D gene. The CDR3 spans 15 residues. CDR1 is KGHSH, CDR2 LQKENI, per germline. V was pared by 1 base and J by 0 bases, with 8 bases between. This chain's CDR3 is CASSPRTTSTDTQYF. The CDR3 nucleotides are TGTGCCAGCTCACCACGGACGACAAGCACAGATACGCAGTATTTT. Filled out from reference TRBV18 and TRBJ2-3, the complete variable domain reads NAGVMQNPRHLVRRRGQEARLRCSPMKGHSHVYWYRQLPEEGLKFMVYLQKENIIDESGMPKERFSAEFPKEGPSILRIQQVVRGDSAAYFCASSPRTTSTDTQYFGPGTRLTVL.

There are a few counts of this clone. This CDR3 is also generated by other DNA sequences in the sample. The genes are TRBV4-3 and TRBJ2-2; tentative D call: TRBD2 (6 bases). The V end lost 0 bases, the J end lost 6 bases, and 8 bases lay between the germline ends. This CDR3 comprises 14 residues. From germline, CDR1 is LGHNA and CDR2 YSLEER. DNA for the CDR3: TGCGCCAGCAGCCAAGATTCGGGGGCCGGGGAGCTGTTTTTT. Translated, it gives CASSQDSGAGELFF.

This sequence joins TRBV9 and TRBJ2-3; 7 bases align to TRBD1. The length of the CDR3 is 14 residues. The junction had 3 bases not matched to a gene; V was cut back by 3 bases and J by 2 bases. Germline V lookup: CDR1 SGDLS, CDR2 YYNGEE. CDR3 sequence: CASSETGHTDTQYF. The DNA for the CDR3 is TGTGCCAGCAGCGAGACAGGGCACACAGATACGCAGTATTTT.

This clone has a handful of counts. This chain uses TRBV10-3 with TRBJ2-1, with a tentative D call TRBD2 (5 bases). CDR3 length equals 13 residues. Trimming removed 0 bases from V and 12 bases from J, with 12 bases in between. Germline assignment: CDR1 ENHRY and CDR2 SYGVKD. CDR3 in DNA: TGTGCCATCAGTGAGTCAACTAGTTGGAGGCAGTTCTTC. It codes for CAISESTSWRQFF.

The chain joins TRBV5-1 to TRBJ1-1; no clear D. The CDR3 runs to 15 residues. The V end lost 7 bases, the J end lost 3 bases, and 19 bases lay between the germline ends. Per the germline V gene, CDR1 is SGHRS and CDR2 is YFSETQ. The CDR3 region has the DNA TGCGCCAGCTCGCAAGATGTTTCCAGCTACACTGAAGCTTTCTTT. Translated: CASSQDVSSYTEAFF.

This clone showed up just a few times. The gene calls are TRBV7-2 and TRBJ2-4; D might be TRBD2 (6 bases). Germline CDR1 reads SGHTA; CDR2 reads FQGNSA. This CDR3 contains 18 residues. V lost 0 bases and J lost 2, with 17 bases in between. CDR3 nucleotides: TGTGCCAGCAGCTTAGCTGGTGGAGGGATCATCTCCAAAAACATTCAGTACTTC. Amino acid sequence: CASSLAGGGIISKNIQYF.

The chain employs TRBV7-2 and TRBJ2-3, with TRBD2 matching 10 bases. J was trimmed by 1 base and V by 6 bases; bases with no gene match: 4. Germline CDR1 reads SGHTA; CDR2 reads FQGNSA. The CDR3 has 15 amino acids. The CDR3 spells CASSLAGARTDTQYF. CDR3 DNA: TGTGCCAGCAGTCTAGCGGGGGCTCGCACAGATACGCAGTATTTT.

This chain uses TRBV30 with TRBJ1-5, with D tentatively TRBD1 (6 bases). The germline gives CDR1 GTSNPN, CDR2 SVGIG (reference sequence). The CDR3 loop spans 13 amino acids. V lost 7 bases and J lost 7, with 17 bases in between. The CDR3 nucleotides are TGTGCCTACTCCCCAGGGGTGGGACAGCCCCAGCATTTT. Protein sequence: CAYSPGVGQPQHF.

This clone was observed a few times. The genes are TRBV14 and TRBJ2-7; perhaps TRBD2 as D (7 bases). Looked up from germline, CDR1 is SGHDN and CDR2 is FVKESK. Trimming removed 6 bases at V and 4 bases at J, with 13 bases between. This CDR3 has 13 residues. The CDR3 loop is CASRPGGRYEQYF. DNA for the CDR3: TGTGCCAGCAGACCCGGGGGGCGTTACGAGCAGTACTTC.

Only a few counts were recorded for this clone. The CDR3 loop reads CASSPSGAGGSYEQYF. As DNA, the CDR3 is TGTGCCAGCAGCCCTTCTGGAGCGGGGGGTTCGTACGAGCAGTACTTC. The chain carries TRBV7-2 and TRBJ2-7, with 9 bases identical to TRBD2. V was pared by 5 bases and J by 4 bases, with 12 bases of the junction left unmatched. The CDR3 spans 16 residues. Germline CDR1 is SGHTA and CDR2 is FQGNSA.

This clone was seen more than once but under ten times. This chain connects TRBV7-9 to TRBJ2-3; TRBD2 agrees at 9 bases. The CDR3 is 15 amino acids. CDR1 is SEHNR and CDR2 is FQNEAQ in the germline V gene (reference sequence). V lost 4 bases, J lost 1 base, and 3 bases stayed unmatched. CDR3 sequence: CASSSAGGGTDTQYF. CDR3 DNA: TGTGCCAGCAGCTCAGCGGGAGGCGGCACAGATACGCAGTATTTT.

This clone occurred a few times. CDR3 sequence: CASSNPGTAYNEQFF. The CDR3 bases are TGTGCCAGCAGTAACCCCGGGACAGCCTACAATGAGCAGTTCTTC. The chain combines TRBV11-3 with TRBJ2-1; TRBD1 agrees at 7 bases. Looked up from germline, CDR1 is SGHNT and CDR2 is YENEEA. With V trimmed by 6 bases and J by 2 bases, 7 bases remained unmatched. The CDR3 is 15 residues long.

This sequence joins TRBV4-1 and TRBJ2-3; D gene uncertain. Germline V gene data show CDR1 as MGHRA and CDR2 as YSYEKL. With 2 bases removed from V and 4 bases from J, the gap between germline ends came to 7 bases. CDR3 length: 13 residues. CDR3 residues: CASSQKRADTQYF. CDR3 DNA sequence: TGCGCCAGCAGCCAAAAACGGGCAGATACGCAGTATTTT.

The V and J genes are TRBV7-9 and TRBJ2-2, with no clear D. Germline V lookup: CDR1 SEHNR, CDR2 FQNEAQ (reference sequence). Trimming pared 5 bases from V and 6 bases from J, leaving 13 bases between. The CDR3 covers 14 residues. In DNA form, the CDR3 reads TGTGCCAGCAGCCCCAATACAAGGGCCGGGGAGCTGTTTTTT. Its translation: CASSPNTRAGELFF.